A single sample gave rise to the 20 T cell receptor beta chains below, sequenced in a study of monozygotic twins with inflammatory bowel disease. Each CDR3 protein gets one entry in TCRdb, which reprocessed the 5' RACE reads and gives no DNA. Its table records nearly 450,000 distinct CDR3 sequences. Sample: blood. These receptors originate from a human donor with ulcerative colitis or Crohn's disease, or a healthy co-twin of an affected twin (not recorded which).

The chain uses TRBV6-1 and TRBJ1-5. CDR3 length: 17 residues. The germline V gene has CDR1 MNHNS and CDR2 SASEGT. CDR3 sequence reads: CASGSPKQRPGNQPQHF.

This sequence joins TRBV15 and TRBJ1-6; TCRdb gives TRBD1 as the D gene, but with no DNA this cannot be confirmed. Per the germline V gene, CDR1 is LNHNV and CDR2 is YYDKDF (reference sequence). The CDR3 spans 16 residues. CDR3 sequence reads: CATSPGWELSNSPLHF.

The V gene is TRBV20-1, the J gene TRBJ2-1; TCRdb proposes TRBD1, but this gene call is untestable without DNA. The CDR3 is 16 amino acids. The germline CDR1 and CDR2 sequences are DFQATT and SNEGSKA (reference sequence). CDR3 in amino acids: CSATPPASSSYNEQFF.

This chain connects TRBV7-2 to TRBJ1-1. The CDR3 consists of 14 residues. From germline, CDR1 is SGHTA and CDR2 FQGNSA. The chain's CDR3 is CASSLAWVNTEAFF.

The CDR3 spells CASSYAGQNYGYTF. The V gene is TRBV5-6, the J gene TRBJ1-2; TCRdb designates TRBD1, a call that cannot be tested without DNA. There are 14 residues in the CDR3. Looked up from germline, CDR1 is SGHDT and CDR2 is YYEEEE.

The chain uses TRBV13 and TRBJ1-2. Germline CDR1 is PRHDT and CDR2 is FYEKMQ (reference sequence). The CDR3 runs 15 residues. CDR3: CASSLAEADHYGYTF.

This CDR3 is CASSLRLAFGDLFF. The chain employs TRBV28 and TRBJ2-2; TCRdb lists TRBD2, though no DNA is available to test this call. The CDR3 consists of 14 residues. CDR1 is MDHEN, CDR2 SYDVKM, per germline.

This sequence joins TRBV5-5 and TRBJ2-3. Germline V gene sequence: CDR1 SGHKS, CDR2 YYEKEE (reference sequence). The CDR3 runs to 13 residues. The CDR3 sequence: CASSPIGTDTQYF.

The rearrangement links TRBV2 to TRBJ2-1; TCRdb designates TRBD2, a call that cannot be tested without DNA. This CDR3 is built from 15 residues. Germline assignment: CDR1 SNHLY and CDR2 FYNNEI. CDR3 sequence: CASSDVRVTYNEQFF.

The chain recombines TRBV20-1 with TRBJ1-5; TCRdb calls TRBD1, which cannot be checked without DNA. From germline, CDR1 is DFQATT and CDR2 SNEGSKA (reference sequence). The CDR3 has 17 amino acids. CDR3 residues: CSALGQGAWGSNQPQHF.

This rearrangement joins TRBV7-6 to TRBJ2-3; TCRdb's assignment of TRBD1 cannot be checked, as there is no DNA. Germline CDR1 SGHVS, CDR2 FNYEAQ. This CDR3 region has 16 residues. CDR3 amino acids: CASSPKPGQNTDTQYF.

The chain employs TRBV6-2 or TRBV6-3 and TRBJ2-3; the D call of TRBD2 rests on TCRdb alone, since no DNA is present to check it. This CDR3 has 12 residues. Looked up from germline, CDR1 is MNHEY and CDR2 is SVGEGT. The CDR3 reads CASSYYGSTQYF.

This chain joins TRBV3-1 and TRBJ1-1. Germline V gene lookup returns CDR1 LGHDT and CDR2 YNNKEL (reference sequence). The CDR3 is 11 residues long. The CDR3 reads CASSQEGEAFF.

The chain carries TRBV20-1 and TRBJ2-5. The V gene's germline CDR1 is DFQATT and CDR2 SNEGSKA (reference sequence). The CDR3 has 15 residues. CDR3 in amino acids: CSAPSAETSQETQYF.

The CDR3 sequence: CAISRGANVLTF. The chain is built from TRBV30 and TRBJ2-6. This CDR3 region has 12 residues. From germline, CDR1 is GTSNPN and CDR2 SVGIG (reference sequence).

The rearrangement uses TRBV29-1 and TRBJ2-7. Germline-derived CDR1 and CDR2 are SQVTM and ANQGSEA. The CDR3 totals 12 residues. CDR3 sequence: CSVGQSSYEQYF.

J is TRBJ1-1 and V is TRBV29-1. The length of the CDR3 is 14 residues. Looked up from germline, CDR1 is SQVTM and CDR2 is ANQGSEA. This chain's CDR3 is CSVEGGQHSPEAFF.

The chain combines TRBV7-6 with TRBJ2-2; TCRdb's D call, TRBD2, is unchecked because there is no DNA. The CDR3 contains 17 residues. Per germline, CDR1 SGHVS and CDR2 FNYEAQ. The CDR3 protein is CASSLAGTSGTTGELFF.

V gene TRBV14 combines with J gene TRBJ1-6. Germline CDR1 SGHDN, CDR2 FVKESK. The CDR3 has 13 amino acids. The CDR3 sequence is CASSQSVNSPLHF. Full variable domain (remainder filled in from reference TRBV14 and TRBJ1-6): EAGVTQFPSHSVIEKGQTVTLRCDPISGHDNLYWYRRVMGKEIKFLLHFVKESKQDESGMPNNRFLAERTGGTYSTLKVQPAELEDSGVYFCASSQSVNSPLHFGNGTRLTVT.

V is TRBV30 and J is TRBJ1-1. CDR1 and CDR2 (germline): GTSNPN, SVGIG (reference sequence). This CDR3 comprises 15 residues. The CDR3 loop is CAWSGGQIWDAEAFF.